Listed below are T cell receptor beta chains from one sample, sequenced in a study of OX40 agonist ivuxolimab in advanced cancers. Some clones are missing from TCRdb's copy, which holds only in-frame ones; the method was immunoSEQ multiplex PCR. This table holds 55,000 to 80,000 clones, roughly 87% found once. The sample here was CD4+ or CD8+ T cells sorted from blood, taken in a trial of the OX40 agonist ivuxolimab. These receptors were collected from an adult with an advanced solid tumor such as melanoma, head and neck, liver or kidney cancer. Each CDR3 is given with its conserved first and last residue. The order of the fields is clone size, V gene, CDR3 protein. Only some rows state a clone size, as once, few, many or a class for expanded clones.

clone size: -
V gene: TRBV5-4
CDR3 protein: CASSLVLAGVETQYF

clone size: -
V gene: TRBV28
CDR3 protein: CASSSPGTAGANVLTF

clone size: few
V gene: TRBV5-1
CDR3 protein: CASSLGLAGAADGETQYF

clone size: once
V gene: TRBV28
CDR3 protein: CASSLGVRSEGQQYF

clone size: -
V gene: TRBV5-4
CDR3 protein: CASSRGLGGTNTGELFF

clone size: -
V gene: TRBV6-5
CDR3 protein: CASSLRDYYNEQFF

clone size: -
V gene: TRBV5-4
CDR3 protein: CASSSPETLGPPWVEQYF

clone size: -
V gene: TRBV7-3
CDR3 protein: CASSPNPGTGIWTGELFF

clone size: -
V gene: TRBV7-2
CDR3 protein: CASSLAITSGRIEQYF

clone size: -
V gene: TRBV18
CDR3 protein: CASSPPGLAKNIQYF

clone size: -
V gene: TRBV6-5
CDR3 protein: CASSPGQRNEKLFF

clone size: once
V gene: TRBV18
CDR3 protein: CASSPFSDLYEQYF

clone size: -
V gene: TRBV4-2
CDR3 protein: CASREGQQNTEAFF

clone size: -
V gene: TRBV18
CDR3 protein: CASSPQRPSEKLFF

clone size: few
V gene: TRBV27
CDR3 protein: CAQQFRGGPRFF

clone size: -
V gene: TRBV7-8
CDR3 protein: CASSPGTGGYSYNEQFF

clone size: many
V gene: TRBV19
CDR3 protein: CASSARSWGLDQPQHF

clone size: -
V gene: TRBV7-7
CDR3 protein: CASSSRERGYTF

clone size: once
V gene: TRBV2
CDR3 protein: CASRDRGDEQFF

clone size: once
V gene: TRBV28
CDR3 protein: CASSLPSGRQETQYF

clone size: -
V gene: TRBV6-5
CDR3 protein: CASGEETQYF

clone size: -
V gene: TRBV6-5
CDR3 protein: CASSYDRFYNSPLHF

clone size: -
V gene: TRBV5-5
CDR3 protein: CASWKGSWGDTEAFF

clone size: -
V gene: TRBV27
CDR3 protein: CASSLVWDSSSYNSPLHF

clone size: -
V gene: TRBV1
CDR3 protein: CTSSQSREGWNEQFF

clone size: -
V gene: TRBV11-2
CDR3 protein: CASSPGQGSYNSPLHF

clone size: -
V gene: TRBV15
CDR3 protein: CATSLFSLASGRTYEQYF

clone size: -
V gene: TRBV28
CDR3 protein: CASSFFATNEKLFF

clone size: once
V gene: TRBV19
CDR3 protein: CASSIRASGTDTQYF

clone size: -
V gene: TRBV6-4
CDR3 protein: CATRAGGETGELFF

clone size: -
V gene: TRBV27
CDR3 protein: CASSLSPPGVMNTEAFF

clone size: -
V gene: TRBV29-1
CDR3 protein: CSVTGRVTEAFF

clone size: -
V gene: TRBV6-1
CDR3 protein: CASSEGRNTEAFF

clone size: -
V gene: TRBV10-1
CDR3 protein: CASSESTVRELDTQYF

clone size: -
V gene: TRBV29-1
CDR3 protein: CSPRLAGAPDTQYF

clone size: -
V gene: TRBV20-1
CDR3 protein: CSASFTGELFF

clone size: -
V gene: TRBV19
CDR3 protein: CASNPFSSGFPISYNEQFF

clone size: few
V gene: TRBV2
CDR3 protein: CASEGQLNQPQHF

clone size: once
V gene: TRBV9
CDR3 protein: CASSAGTSEADTQYF

clone size: -
V gene: TRBV7-8
CDR3 protein: CASSPAGTGYNYGYTF

clone size: -
V gene: TRBV5-4
CDR3 protein: CASSLWGHTGELFF

clone size: -
V gene: TRBV19
CDR3 protein: CASSGVIFDSPLHF

clone size: -
V gene: TRBV27
CDR3 protein: CASSLTGGNSYEQYF

clone size: -
V gene: TRBV28
CDR3 protein: CASSEGYMNTEAFF

clone size: -
V gene: TRBV19
CDR3 protein: CASSLSGGVGTDTQYF

clone size: -
V gene: TRBV7-9
CDR3 protein: CASSLERSTDTQYF

clone size: few
V gene: TRBV7-6
CDR3 protein: CASSSGQGLGGYTF

clone size: -
V gene: TRBV11-2
CDR3 protein: CASSLTEKTAWRNTGELFF

clone size: -
V gene: TRBV10-2
CDR3 protein: CASSDPTRKGEQFF

clone size: -
V gene: TRBV5-1
CDR3 protein: CASSLGNVAGNEQFF

clone size: -
V gene: TRBV7-8
CDR3 protein: CASSLTVPYAEKLFF

clone size: few
V gene: TRBV19
CDR3 protein: CASSTGTRYGYTF

clone size: -
V gene: TRBV5-5
CDR3 protein: CASSLALESSYNEQFF

clone size: once
V gene: TRBV6-1
CDR3 protein: CASSEAKITQGATDTQYF

clone size: -
V gene: TRBV27
CDR3 protein: CASSPRTGFTDTQYF